This TCR beta chain derives from a study of T cells in Graves' hyperthyroidism and ophthalmopathy. Only a few counts were recorded for this clonotype. What was amplified from RNA transcripts were TCR beta CDR3 regions. First-round RT-PCR of the TCR CDR3 relied on the HTBI primer set. TCRdb independently ran MiXCR on the multiplex PCR reads; one entry per CDR3 protein. The repertoire has 250,000 to 300,000 distinct CDR3 sequences, about 18% of them found once; the top ten carry approximately 60%. Germline CDR1 and CDR2: SGHDT and YYEEEE. Trimming stripped 0 bases from V and 3 bases from J, with 9 bases between. The CDR3 has 14 amino acids.

Sequencing was performed on blood. This chain joins TRBV5-6 and TRBJ1-2, with D unresolved. The source of this sequence is a woman in her sixties or seventies with Graves' ophthalmopathy. Here the CDR3 DNA reads TGTGCCAGCAGCTTGGAAGTCAAAGACTATGGCTACACCTTC. The encoded protein is CASSLEVKDYGYTF.